The sequence of this T cell receptor (beta chain) was determined in a study of T cell responses to AZD1222 COVID-19 vaccine. Study-wide findings and caveats: Spike-wide coverage was observed for vaccine-associated CD4 TCRs, with dominant responses at 160-218 and 743-854. Close to half of spike-specific TCRs reportedly recognize unmutated variant regions. Only a handful of AZD1222 recipients tested seropositive at baseline. Mostly white British, mostly female donors; authors suggested clonal diversity may be underestimated.

As to this clone: The antigen remains unidentified.

The data were produced by immunoSEQ multiplex PCR, yet TCRdb's version contains in-frame clones alone and is incomplete. Of around 99,000 clones in the sample, nearly 90% were seen once. V lost 4 bases and J 0 bases, leaving 14 bases between the germline ends. Germline loops: CDR1 SGHDT, CDR2 YYEEEE. This CDR3 has 17 residues. The clonotype was recovered from an adult who received the AZD1222 COVID-19 vaccine. J is TRBJ1-6 and V is TRBV5-6; D is perhaps TRBD1 (5 bases). This specimen was peripheral blood, taken 28 days after the second AZD1222 dose. Written as DNA, the CDR3 is TGTGCCAGCAGCGGGGGACGGTACAGCTCCTATAATTCACCCCTCCACTTT. This sequence encodes CASSGGRYSSYNSPLHF.